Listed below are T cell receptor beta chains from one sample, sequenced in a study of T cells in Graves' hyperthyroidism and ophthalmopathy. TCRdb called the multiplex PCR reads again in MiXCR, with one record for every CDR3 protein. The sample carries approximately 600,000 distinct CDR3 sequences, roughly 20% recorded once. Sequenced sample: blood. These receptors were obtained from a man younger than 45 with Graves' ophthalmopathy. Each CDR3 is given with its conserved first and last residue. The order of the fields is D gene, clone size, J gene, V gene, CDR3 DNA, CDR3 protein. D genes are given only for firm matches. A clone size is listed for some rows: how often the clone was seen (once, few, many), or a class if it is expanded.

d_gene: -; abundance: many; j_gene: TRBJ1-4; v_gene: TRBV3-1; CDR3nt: TGTGCCAGCAGCCGCGACAGGAGACCAAATGAAAAACTGTTTTTT; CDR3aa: CASSRDRRPNEKLFF
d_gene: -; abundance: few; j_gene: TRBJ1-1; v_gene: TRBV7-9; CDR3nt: TGTGCCAGCAGGGCCGTGAGAGGCATGAACACTGAAGCTTTCTTT; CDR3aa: CASRAVRGMNTEAFF
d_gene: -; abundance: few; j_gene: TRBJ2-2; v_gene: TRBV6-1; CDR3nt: TGTGCCAGCCGGTGGGGGAACACCGGGGAGCTGTTTTTT; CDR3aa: CASRWGNTGELFF
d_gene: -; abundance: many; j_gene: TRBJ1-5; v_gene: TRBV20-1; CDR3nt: TGCAGTGCTAGTGATCCCACAGGGTATCAGCCCCAGCATTTT; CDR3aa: CSASDPTGYQPQHF
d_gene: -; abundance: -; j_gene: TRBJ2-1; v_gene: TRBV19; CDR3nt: TGTGCCAGTAGTATTTGGGGAGCACCCTACAATGAGCAGTTCTTC; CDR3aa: CASSIWGAPYNEQFF
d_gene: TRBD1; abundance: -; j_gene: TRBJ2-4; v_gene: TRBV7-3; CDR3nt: TGTGCCAGCAGCCAGCCGGGACAGGTAGCCAAAAACATTCAGTACTTC; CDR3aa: CASSQPGQVAKNIQYF
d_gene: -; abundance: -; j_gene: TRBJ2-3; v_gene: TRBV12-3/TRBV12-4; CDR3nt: TGTGCCAGCAGTTTAGAGATCACTACAGATACGCAGTATTTT; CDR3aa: CASSLEITTDTQYF
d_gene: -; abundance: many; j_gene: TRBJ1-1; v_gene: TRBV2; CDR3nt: TGTGCCAGCAGACTAGTGGGCGAGGGCACTGAAGCTTTCTTT; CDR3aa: CASRLVGEGTEAFF
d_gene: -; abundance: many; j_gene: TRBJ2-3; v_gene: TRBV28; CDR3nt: TGTGCCAGCAGTTTAGGTGGCCTCGACACAGATACGCAGTATTTT; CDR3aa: CASSLGGLDTDTQYF
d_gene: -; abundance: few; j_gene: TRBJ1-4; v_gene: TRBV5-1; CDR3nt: TGTGCCAGCAGCTTCGGGACGGCTGAAAAACTGTTTTTT; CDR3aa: CASSFGTAEKLFF
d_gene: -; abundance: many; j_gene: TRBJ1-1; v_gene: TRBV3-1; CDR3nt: TGTGCCAGCAGCCAAGCCGTGATGAACACTGAAGCTTTCTTT; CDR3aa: CASSQAVMNTEAFF
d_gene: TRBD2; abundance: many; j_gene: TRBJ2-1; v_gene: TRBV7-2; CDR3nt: TGTGCCAGCAGCCCCACCGGGACTAGTAGTGTGCAGTTCTTC; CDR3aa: CASSPTGTSSVQFF
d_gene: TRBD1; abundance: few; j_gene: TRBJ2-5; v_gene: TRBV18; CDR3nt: TGTGCCAGCTCACCAATAGCGACAGGGAGAGGAGAGACCCAGTACTTC; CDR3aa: CASSPIATGRGETQYF
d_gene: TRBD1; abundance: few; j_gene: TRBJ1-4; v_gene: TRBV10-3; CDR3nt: TGTGCCATCAGTGGAGGGGGCAGCGGGACTAATGAAAAACTGTTTTTT; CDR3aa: CAISGGGSGTNEKLFF
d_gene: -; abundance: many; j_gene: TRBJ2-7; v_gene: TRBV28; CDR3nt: -; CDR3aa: CASSSSDRYSYEQYF
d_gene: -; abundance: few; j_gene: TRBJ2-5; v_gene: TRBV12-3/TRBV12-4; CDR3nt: TGTGCCAGCAGTCGGTCCCAAGGTCAAGAGACCCAGTACTTC; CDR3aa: CASSRSQGQETQYF
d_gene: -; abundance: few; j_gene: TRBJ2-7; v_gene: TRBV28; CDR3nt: TGTGCCAGCATCAGAGGGGGGACAGAGTCCTACGAGCAGTACTTC; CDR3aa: CASIRGGTESYEQYF
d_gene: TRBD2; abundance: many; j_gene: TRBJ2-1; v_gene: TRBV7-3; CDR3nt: TGTGCCAGCAGCCAAGTCGGGACTAGCGGGTACAATGAGCAGTTCTTC; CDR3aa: CASSQVGTSGYNEQFF
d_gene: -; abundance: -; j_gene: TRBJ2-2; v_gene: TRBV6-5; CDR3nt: TGTGCCAGCAGTTACGTCGTCCCCGGGGAGCTGTTTTTT; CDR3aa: CASSYVVPGELFF
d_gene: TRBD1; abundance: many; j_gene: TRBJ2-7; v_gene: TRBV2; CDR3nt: TGTGCCAGCAGCGGCCATACAGGGGGCGAGGACCACGAGCAGTACTTC; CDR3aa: CASSGHTGGEDHEQYF
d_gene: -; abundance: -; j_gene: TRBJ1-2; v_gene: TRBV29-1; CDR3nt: TGCAGCGTTAGCCCGGGATCCCTCCCTGGCTACACCTTC; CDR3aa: CSVSPGSLPGYTF
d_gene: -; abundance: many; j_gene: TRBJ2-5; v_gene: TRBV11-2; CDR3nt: TGTGCCAGCAGCTTTCAGCGGGACAGACCATTCCGTTGGGAGACCCAGTACTTC; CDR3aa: CASSFQRDRPFRWETQYF
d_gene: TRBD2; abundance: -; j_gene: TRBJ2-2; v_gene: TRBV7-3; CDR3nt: TGTGCCAGCAGCTTAGACTGGACAGATCTAACTAGCGGGACCGGGGAGCTGTTTTTT; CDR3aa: CASSLDWTDLTSGTGELFF
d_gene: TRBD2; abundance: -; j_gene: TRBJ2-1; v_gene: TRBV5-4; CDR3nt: TGTGCCAGCAGCTTGCGACTAGCGGGGGGGAACAATGAGCAGTTCTTC; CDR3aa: CASSLRLAGGNNEQFF
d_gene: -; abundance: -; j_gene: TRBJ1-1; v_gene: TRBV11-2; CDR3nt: TGTGCCAGCAGCCTTTTAAAGGGCGGCATGAACACTGAAGCTTTCTTT; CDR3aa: CASSLLKGGMNTEAFF
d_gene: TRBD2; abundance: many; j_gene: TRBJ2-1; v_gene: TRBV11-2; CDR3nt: TGTGCCAGCAGCCTCGGACTAGCCTATGAGCAGTTCTTC; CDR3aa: CASSLGLAYEQFF
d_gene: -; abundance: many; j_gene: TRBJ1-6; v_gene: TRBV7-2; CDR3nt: TGTGCCAGCAGCTTAGTGGGCAGAGGGGATTCACCCCTCCACTTT; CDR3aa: CASSLVGRGDSPLHF
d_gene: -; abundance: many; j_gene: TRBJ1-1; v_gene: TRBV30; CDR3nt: TGTGCCTGGAATACGTACCGCAACACTGAAGCTTTCTTT; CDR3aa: CAWNTYRNTEAFF
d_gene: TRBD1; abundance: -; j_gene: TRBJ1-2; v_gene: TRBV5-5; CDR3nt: TGTGCCAGCAGCTACGGGGGTGGGGACAGCGGCTACACCTTC; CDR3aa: CASSYGGGDSGYTF
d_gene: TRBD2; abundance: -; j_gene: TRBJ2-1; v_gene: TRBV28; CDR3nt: TGTGCCAGCACCTTGGGCGGGAGGCCACGGAATGAGCAGTTCTTC; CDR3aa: CASTLGGRPRNEQFF
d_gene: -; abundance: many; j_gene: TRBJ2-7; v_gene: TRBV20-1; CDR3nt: TGCAGTGCTAGAGTCGGGGACGGAGCCTACGAGCAGTACTTC; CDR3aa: CSARVGDGAYEQYF
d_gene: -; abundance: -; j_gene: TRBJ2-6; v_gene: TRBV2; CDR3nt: TGTGCCAGCATTGAAGAGGCTGGGGCCAACGTCCTGACTTTC; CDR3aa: CASIEEAGANVLTF
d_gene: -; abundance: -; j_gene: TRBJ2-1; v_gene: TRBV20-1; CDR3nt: TGCAGTGCGATCCCGACTAGCAGGGGACACAATGAGCAGTTCTTC; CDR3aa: CSAIPTSRGHNEQFF
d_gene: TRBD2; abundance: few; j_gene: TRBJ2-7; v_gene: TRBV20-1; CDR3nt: TGCAGTGCTAGAGATAGGCTAGCGGCATACTACGAGCAGTACTTC; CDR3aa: CSARDRLAAYYEQYF
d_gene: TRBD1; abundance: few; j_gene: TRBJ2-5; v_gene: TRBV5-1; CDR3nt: TGCGCCAGCAGTGACAGGGGGGGAGAGACCCAGTACTTC; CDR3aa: CASSDRGGETQYF
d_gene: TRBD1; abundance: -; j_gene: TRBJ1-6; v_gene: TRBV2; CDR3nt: TGTGCCAGCGGGGGACAGGGTTCATCCCTCCACTTT; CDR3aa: CASGGQGSSLHF
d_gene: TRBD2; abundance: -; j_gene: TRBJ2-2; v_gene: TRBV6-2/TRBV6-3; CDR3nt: TGTGCCAGCAGTTACCCGAGCACACGCAACCTAGCGGAAGTCGGATTGGGCGGGGAGCTGTTTTTT; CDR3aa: CASSYPSTRNLAEVGLGGELFF
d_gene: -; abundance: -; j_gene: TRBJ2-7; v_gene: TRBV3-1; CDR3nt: TGTGCCAGCAGCCAACCCGCCAAGAGAGAGCAGTACTTC; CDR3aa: CASSQPAKREQYF
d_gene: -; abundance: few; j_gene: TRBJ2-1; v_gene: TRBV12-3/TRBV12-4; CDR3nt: TGTGCCAGCAGTTTTCTCGGGCATGAGCAGTTCTTC; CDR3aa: CASSFLGHEQFF
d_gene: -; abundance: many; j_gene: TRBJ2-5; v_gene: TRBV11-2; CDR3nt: TGTGCCAGCAGCTGGGGCGGCAGCGGAAGACATGTGACCCAGTACTTC; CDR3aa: CASSWGGSGRHVTQYF
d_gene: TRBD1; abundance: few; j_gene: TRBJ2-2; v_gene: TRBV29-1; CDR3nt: TGCAGCGCTGAGTCTTGGACAGGGGCCGACACCGGGGAGCTGTTTTTT; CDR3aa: CSAESWTGADTGELFF
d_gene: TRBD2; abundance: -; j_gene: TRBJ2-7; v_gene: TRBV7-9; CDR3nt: TGTGCCAGCAGCCCCTCGGGACTAGCGGGAGGTCCGCTCCACGAGCAGTGCTTC; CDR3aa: CASSPSGLAGGPLHEQCF
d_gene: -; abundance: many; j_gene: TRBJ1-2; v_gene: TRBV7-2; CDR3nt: TGTGCCAGCAGCAAGACAGGACCCACCTATGGCTACACCTTC; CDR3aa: CASSKTGPTYGYTF
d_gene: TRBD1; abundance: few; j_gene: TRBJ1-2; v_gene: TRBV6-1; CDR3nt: TGTGCCAGCAGTTCTTGGGACAGGGACGGCTACACCTTC; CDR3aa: CASSSWDRDGYTF